This is a list of T cell receptor beta chains from one sample in a study of T cells in Graves' hyperthyroidism and ophthalmopathy. MiXCR, applied by TCRdb to the multiplex PCR reads, yields one record per CDR3 protein. The sample consists of 300,000 to 400,000 distinct CDR3 sequences, approximately 13% of them appearing once. The sample comprised blood. All receptors derive from a woman under 30 with Graves' hyperthyroidism. Each CDR3 is given with its conserved first and last residue. The order of the fields is J gene, V gene, D gene, clone size, CDR3 protein, CDR3 DNA. D genes are given only for firm matches. For some rows the clone size is stated as once, few or many, or as a class when expanded; others skip it.

TRBJ2-1	TRBV7-8	TRBD2	many	CASSSSSGAYNEQFF	TGTGCCAGCAGCTCTTCTAGCGGGGCGTACAATGAGCAGTTCTTC
TRBJ1-2	TRBV12-3/TRBV12-4	.	many	CASSYGVVSPTTGYTF	TGTGCCAGCAGTTACGGGGTAGTAAGCCCTACGACAGGCTACACCTTC
TRBJ1-3	TRBV27	TRBD1	few	CASSRHGTGNSGNTIYF	TGTGCCAGCAGCCGACACGGGACAGGAAACTCTGGAAACACCATATATTTT
TRBJ2-1	TRBV5-1	TRBD1	many	CASSFGRTGGHNEQFF	TGCGCCAGCAGCTTCGGAAGGACAGGGGGGCACAATGAGCAGTTCTTC
TRBJ1-6	TRBV20-1	.	many	CSASGHPNSPLHF	TGCAGTGCTAGCGGACACCCTAATTCACCCCTCCACTTT
TRBJ2-7	TRBV19	TRBD1	few	CASSGYGQGSEQYF	TGTGCCAGTAGTGGTTACGGACAGGGGAGCGAGCAGTACTTC
TRBJ2-2	TRBV20-1	.	many	CSARGPRNTGELFF	TGCAGTGCTAGAGGGCCCCGAAACACCGGGGAGCTGTTTTTT
TRBJ1-2	TRBV7-6	.	many	CASSPGPGGYTF	TGTGCCAGCAGCCCCGGGCCCGGAGGCTACACCTTC
TRBJ2-5	TRBV4-3	TRBD2	.	CASSPGTSGMLETQYF	TGCGCCAGCAGCCCCGGGACTAGCGGGATGTTGGAGACCCAGTACTTC
TRBJ1-3	TRBV19	.	once	CASSRGVTSGNTIYF	TGTGCCAGTAGTCGGGGGGTTACCTCTGGAAACACCATATATTTT
TRBJ2-5	TRBV5-1	.	.	CASSSRPPGEQETQYF	TGCGCCAGCAGCTCTAGACCACCCGGGGAACAAGAGACCCAGTACTTC
TRBJ2-7	TRBV20-1	.	many	CSAPGNSYEQYF	TGCAGTGCTCCCGGTAACTCCTACGAGCAGTACTTC
TRBJ1-5	TRBV4-1	.	many	CASSQAPGDVYQPQHF	TGCGCCAGCAGCCAAGCCCCGGGGGACGTTTATCAGCCCCAGCATTTT
TRBJ2-1	TRBV13	TRBD1	many	CASSHSGTGINEQFF	TGTGCCAGCAGCCACAGTGGGACAGGTATCAATGAGCAGTTCTTC
TRBJ1-1	TRBV12-3/TRBV12-4	.	.	CASSLRPWTQNTEAFF	TGTGCCAGCAGCCTCCGCCCCTGGACCCAGAACACTGAAGCTTTCTTT
TRBJ1-2	TRBV2	.	many	CASSDSGAYYGYTF	TGTGCCAGCAGTGATTCGGGGGCTTACTATGGCTACACCTTC
TRBJ1-5	TRBV7-8	TRBD1	many	CASSLVSGGGQPQHF	TGTGCCAGCAGCTTAGTGTCAGGGGGCGGGCAGCCCCAGCATTTT
TRBJ2-7	TRBV20-1	.	many	CSARVPGGEGGYEQYF	TGCAGTGCTAGAGTTCCCGGGGGCGAGGGTGGCTACGAGCAGTACTTC
TRBJ1-3	TRBV27	.	many	CASSLEGGSNTIYF	TGTGCCAGCAGTCTGGAGGGGGGGTCGAACACCATATATTTT
TRBJ2-3	TRBV5-1	.	once	CASSLVAGRNTDTQYF	TGCGCCAGCAGCTTGGTGGCGGGGCGCAACACAGATACGCAGTATTTT
TRBJ1-3	TRBV3-1	.	.	CASSQGSLGNTIYF	TGTGCCAGCAGCCAAGGCAGCCTCGGAAACACCATATATTTT
TRBJ1-2	TRBV5-5	TRBD1	many	CASSPGTGLYGYTF	TGTGCCAGCAGCCCGGGGACAGGATTGTATGGCTACACCTTC
TRBJ2-2	TRBV4-2	TRBD2	.	CASSQGTSGLLNTEELFF	TGTGCCAGCAGCCAGGGGACTAGCGGACTACTGAACACCGAGGAGCTGTTTTTT
TRBJ1-5	TRBV6-1	.	many	CASSEFQPQHF	TGTGCCAGCAGTGAATTTCAGCCCCAGCATTTT
TRBJ2-1	TRBV10-1	.	few	CASSEWGVDEQFF	TGCGCCAGCAGTGAGTGGGGGGTCGATGAGCAGTTCTTC
TRBJ2-7	TRBV18	.	few	CASSPPQPGKDSYEQYF	TGTGCCAGCTCACCCCCCCAGCCGGGAAAGGACTCCTACGAGCAGTACTTC
TRBJ2-1	TRBV6-1	.	many	CASKSTSGYNEQFF	TGTGCCAGCAAGTCTACGTCCGGCTACAATGAGCAGTTCTTC
TRBJ2-7	TRBV10-3	TRBD1	many	CAISEPGQASGGYEQYF	TGTGCCATCAGCGAACCGGGACAGGCGTCGGGTGGCTACGAGCAGTACTTC
TRBJ2-1	TRBV10-1	.	.	CASSETGYGYNEQFF	TGCGCCAGCAGTGAGACCGGGTACGGTTACAATGAGCAGTTCTTC
TRBJ1-1	TRBV5-6	.	many	CASTLQGLMNTEAFF	TGTGCCAGCACCCTCCAGGGACTAATGAACACTGAAGCTTTCTTT
TRBJ1-2	TRBV20-1	TRBD1	many	CSAREGDSYGYTF	TGCAGTGCTAGGGAGGGGGACAGCTATGGCTACACCTTC
TRBJ2-7	TRBV6-9	.	many	CASTYPSTPSHYEQYF	TGTGCCAGCACCTATCCATCGACACCTTCCCACTACGAGCAGTACTTC
TRBJ2-7	TRBV30	TRBD2	many	CAWSVASGTYEQYF	TGTGCCTGGAGTGTGGCTAGCGGGACGTACGAGCAGTACTTC
TRBJ2-1	TRBV6-2/TRBV6-3	TRBD2	many	CASSYGTSGLPYNEQFF	TGTGCCAGCAGTTACGGGACTAGCGGGCTTCCCTACAATGAGCAGTTCTTC
TRBJ2-2	TRBV2	TRBD2	many	CASSEERGVTGELFF	TGTGCCAGCAGTGAAGAGCGGGGGGTTACCGGGGAGCTGTTTTTT
TRBJ1-2	TRBV28	.	many	CASSSGAYGYTF	TGTGCCAGCAGTTCAGGGGCCTATGGCTACACCTTC
TRBJ1-4	TRBV20-1	TRBD1	many	CSANRGANEKLFF	TGCAGTGCCAACAGGGGTGCTAATGAAAAACTGTTTTTT
TRBJ1-2	TRBV10-3	.	many	CATNRATVYGYTF	TGTGCCACCAACCGGGCGACCGTCTATGGCTACACCTTC
TRBJ2-3	TRBV3-2	.	many	CASSQADVGSPTDTQYF	TGTGCCAGCAGCCAAGCCGACGTCGGGAGCCCCACAGATACGCAGTATTTT
TRBJ1-4	TRBV5-6	.	few	CASSPGMGTNEKLFF	TGTGCCAGCAGCCCCGGTATGGGGACTAATGAAAAACTGTTTTTT
TRBJ2-2	TRBV20-1	.	.	CSARIGGAQGAGELFF	TGCAGTGCGCGGATAGGGGGGGCGCAGGGGGCCGGGGAGCTGTTTTTT
TRBJ2-1	TRBV20-1	TRBD1	many	CSARGPGTGYNEQFF	TGCAGTGCTAGAGGGCCCGGGACAGGCTACAATGAGCAGTTCTTC
TRBJ2-5	TRBV4-1	.	many	CASSQAAETQYF	TGCGCCAGCAGCCAAGCTGCAGAGACCCAGTACTTC
TRBJ1-5	TRBV24-1	TRBD1	many	CATEGARDGPQHF	TGTGCCACCGAGGGGGCAAGGGATGGGCCCCAGCATTTT
TRBJ2-7	TRBV6-2/TRBV6-3	.	many	CASIDEFHYEQYF	TGTGCCAGCATTGATGAGTTCCACTACGAGCAGTACTTC
TRBJ2-1	TRBV7-9	TRBD2	.	CASSLAGGIYNEQFF	TGTGCCAGCAGCTTAGCGGGGGGGATTTACAATGAGCAGTTCTTC
TRBJ2-2	TRBV19	.	.	CASSIDGFNTGELFF	TGTGCCAGTAGTATAGACGGATTCAACACCGGGGAGCTGTTTTTT
TRBJ1-1	TRBV12-3/TRBV12-4	.	many	CASSHNPAGEYEAFF	TGTGCCAGCAGCCATAACCCGGCAGGGGAGTATGAAGCTTTCTTT
TRBJ2-5	TRBV5-1	.	many	CASSFDSTGETQYF	TGCGCCAGCAGCTTCGACAGTACCGGGGAGACCCAGTACTTC
TRBJ1-5	TRBV2	.	many	CASSEGRGDLAWPQHF	TGTGCCAGCAGTGAAGGTCGAGGGGATCTAGCGTGGCCCCAGCATTTT
TRBJ2-2	TRBV5-5	.	few	CASSLGSGSGELFF	TGTGCCAGCAGCTTGGGTTCCGGGTCCGGGGAGCTGTTTTTT
TRBJ2-1	TRBV11-2	TRBD2	many	CASSETSGNYNEQFF	TGTGCCAGCAGCGAGACTAGCGGGAACTACAATGAGCAGTTCTTC
TRBJ1-2	TRBV28	.	many	CASNPPRVRGYTF	TGTGCCAGCAACCCTCCGAGGGTCCGGGGCTACACCTTC